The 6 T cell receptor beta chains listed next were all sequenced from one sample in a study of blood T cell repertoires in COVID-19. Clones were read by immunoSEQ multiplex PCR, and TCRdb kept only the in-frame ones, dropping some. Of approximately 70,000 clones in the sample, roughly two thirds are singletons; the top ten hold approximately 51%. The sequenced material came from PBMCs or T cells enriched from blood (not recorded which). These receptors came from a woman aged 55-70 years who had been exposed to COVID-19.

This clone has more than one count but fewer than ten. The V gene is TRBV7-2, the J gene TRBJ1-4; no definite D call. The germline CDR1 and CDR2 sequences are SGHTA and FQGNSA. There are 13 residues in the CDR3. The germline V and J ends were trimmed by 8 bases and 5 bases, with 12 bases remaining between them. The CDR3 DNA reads TGTGCCAGCGGTTCAGGATTGAATGAAAAACTGTTTTTT. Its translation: CASGSGLNEKLFF.

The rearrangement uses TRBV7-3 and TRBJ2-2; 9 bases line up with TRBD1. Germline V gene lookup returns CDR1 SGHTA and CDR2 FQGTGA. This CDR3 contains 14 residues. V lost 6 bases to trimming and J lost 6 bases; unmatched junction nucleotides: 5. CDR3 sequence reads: CASRGQGIPGELFF. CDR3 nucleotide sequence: TGTGCCAGCAGGGGACAGGGTATCCCCGGGGAGCTGTTTTTT.

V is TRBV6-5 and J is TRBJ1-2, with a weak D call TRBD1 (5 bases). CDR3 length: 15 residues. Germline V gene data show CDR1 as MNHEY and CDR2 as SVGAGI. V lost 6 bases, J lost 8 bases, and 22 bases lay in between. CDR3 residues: CASRPPGRGGNGYTF. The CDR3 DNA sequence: TGTGCCAGCAGACCTCCTGGGCGGGGGGGTAACGGCTACACCTTC.

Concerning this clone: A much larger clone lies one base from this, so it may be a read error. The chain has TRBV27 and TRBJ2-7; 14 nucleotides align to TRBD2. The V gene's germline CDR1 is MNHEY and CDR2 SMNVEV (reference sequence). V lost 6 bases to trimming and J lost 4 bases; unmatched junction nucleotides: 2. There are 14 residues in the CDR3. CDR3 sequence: CASSRTSGRYEQYF. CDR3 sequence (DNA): TGTGCCAGCAGCCGGACTAGCGGGAGGTACGAGCAGTACTTC.

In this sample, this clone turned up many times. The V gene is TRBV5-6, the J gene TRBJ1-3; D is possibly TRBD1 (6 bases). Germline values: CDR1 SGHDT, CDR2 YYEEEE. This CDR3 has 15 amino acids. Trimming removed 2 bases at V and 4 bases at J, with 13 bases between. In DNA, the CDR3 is TGTGCCAGCAGCTTTGTGGCAGGGGCCGGAAACACCATATATTTT. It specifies CASSFVAGAGNTIYF.

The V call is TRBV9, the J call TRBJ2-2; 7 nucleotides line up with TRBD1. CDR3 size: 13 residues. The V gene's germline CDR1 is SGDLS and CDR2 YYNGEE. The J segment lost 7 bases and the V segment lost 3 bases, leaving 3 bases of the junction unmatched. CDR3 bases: TGTGCCAGCAGCGAGGGGGCCGGCGGGGAGCTGTTTTTT. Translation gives CASSEGAGGELFF.